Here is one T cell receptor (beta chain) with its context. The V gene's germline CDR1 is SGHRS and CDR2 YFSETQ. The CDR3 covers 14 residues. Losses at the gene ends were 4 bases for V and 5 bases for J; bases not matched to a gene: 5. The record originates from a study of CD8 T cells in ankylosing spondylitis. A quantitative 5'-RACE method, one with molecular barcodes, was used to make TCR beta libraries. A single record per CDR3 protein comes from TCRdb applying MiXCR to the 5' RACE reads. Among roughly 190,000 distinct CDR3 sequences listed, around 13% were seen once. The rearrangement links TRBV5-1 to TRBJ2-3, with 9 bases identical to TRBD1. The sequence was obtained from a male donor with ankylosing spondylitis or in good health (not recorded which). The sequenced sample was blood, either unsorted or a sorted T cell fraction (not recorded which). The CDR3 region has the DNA TGCGCCAGCAGCGCCCGGGACAGGGAAGATACGCAGTATTTT. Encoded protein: CASSARDREDTQYF.